This T cell receptor (beta chain) appears in the sequencing data of a study of shared clonotypes between healthy human individuals. Study observations and caveats: Generally, naive subsets came out with larger estimated richness than memory subsets.

V trimming: 5 bases; J trimming: 3 bases; junction bases outside the gene matches: 11. CDR1 and CDR2 from the germline V gene are PRHDT and FYEKMQ (reference sequence). The CDR3 runs 16 residues. When replicate PCRs were run on sorted subsets, they used 150 to 200 ng DNA, some 30,000 T cell genomes. In the study's own analysis: ImmunoSEQ yielded junction-only sequences lacking quality scores, so filtering differed. Produced via immunoSEQ multiplex PCR; TCRdb's table is partial and in-frame only. That table furnishes V, J and clone size, whereas the DNA furnished D and trimming. The table shows a few hundred thousand clones, with 87% occurring only once. The CD8 memory sample joined CD45RO+ cells and CCR7-negative CD45RA+ cells. Regarding this clone: Its antigen is unidentified.

The rearrangement links TRBV13 to TRBJ2-3; 7 bases are a match to TRBD2. Sequencing input: memory CD8+ T cells sorted from blood. The sample's subset: CD45RO+ cells pooled with CCR7-negative TemRA cells. The receptor comes from a young man in good health. CDR3 nucleotide sequence: TGTGCCAGCAGCCTGCCCGGGAGGCTTGATACAGATACGCAGTATTTT. Encoded protein: CASSLPGRLDTDTQYF.